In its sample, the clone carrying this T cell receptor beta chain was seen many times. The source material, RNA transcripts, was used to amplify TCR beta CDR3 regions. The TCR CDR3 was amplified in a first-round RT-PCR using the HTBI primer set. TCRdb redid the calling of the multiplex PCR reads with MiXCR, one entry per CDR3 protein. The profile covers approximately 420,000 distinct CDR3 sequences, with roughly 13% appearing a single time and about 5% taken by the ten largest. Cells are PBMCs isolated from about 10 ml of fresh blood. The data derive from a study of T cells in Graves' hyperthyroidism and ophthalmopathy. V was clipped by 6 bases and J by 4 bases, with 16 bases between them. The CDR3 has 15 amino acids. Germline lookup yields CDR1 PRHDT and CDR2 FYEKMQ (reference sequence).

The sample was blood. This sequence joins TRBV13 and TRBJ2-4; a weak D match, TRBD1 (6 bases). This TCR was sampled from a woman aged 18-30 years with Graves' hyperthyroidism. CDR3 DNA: TGTGCCAGCAGTCAGCCGGGACAAGGAAAAAACATTCAGTACTTC. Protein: CASSQPGQGKNIQYF. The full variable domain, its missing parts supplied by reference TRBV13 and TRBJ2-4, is AAGVIQSPRHLIKEKRETATLKCYPIPRHDTVYWYQQGPGQDPQFLISFYEKMQSDKGSIPDRFSAQQFSDYHSELNMSSLELGDSALYFCASSQPGQGKNIQYFGAGTRLSVL.